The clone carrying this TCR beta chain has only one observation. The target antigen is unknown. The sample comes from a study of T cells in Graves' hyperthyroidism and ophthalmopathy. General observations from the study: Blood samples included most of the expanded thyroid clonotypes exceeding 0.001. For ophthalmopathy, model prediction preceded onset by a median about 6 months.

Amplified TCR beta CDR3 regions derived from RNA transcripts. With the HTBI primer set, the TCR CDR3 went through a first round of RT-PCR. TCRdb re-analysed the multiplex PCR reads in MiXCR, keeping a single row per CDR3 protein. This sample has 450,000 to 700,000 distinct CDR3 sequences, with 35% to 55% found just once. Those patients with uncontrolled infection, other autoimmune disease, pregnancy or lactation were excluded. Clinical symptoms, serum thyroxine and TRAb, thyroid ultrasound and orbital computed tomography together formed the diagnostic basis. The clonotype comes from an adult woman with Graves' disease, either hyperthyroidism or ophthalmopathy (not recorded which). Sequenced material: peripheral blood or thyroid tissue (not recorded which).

CDR3 in amino acids: CASSVVTHRGAVGYSGNTIYF. DNA of the CDR3: TGTGCCAGCAGCGTAGTTACACACAGGGGCGCGGTAGGATACTCTGGAAACACCATATATTTT. The V gene is TRBV9, the J gene TRBJ1-3; TRBD1 agrees at 7 bases. Looked up from germline, CDR1 is SGDLS and CDR2 is YYNGEE. Germline trimming cut 0 bases from V and 0 bases from J; bases unmatched to any gene: 18. The CDR3 is made up of 21 amino acids.